This TCR beta chain was found in a study of response to subunit inactivated influenza vaccine (dated 2018 in TCRdb). A note on the overall study: To follow how T cells responded to a trivalent subunit inactivated influenza vaccine, the researchers relied on deep quantitative profiling of the T cell receptor repertoire.

The library was prepared using RT-PCR. Sequencer: Illumina HiSeq 2500. TCRdb reran the public reads through fastp at Q25 and MiXCR, keeping productive beta chains. CDR3 protein sequences are deduplicated, and each keeps its most common genes and DNA. This sample gives under 550,000 distinct CDR3 sequences in total; approximately 7.7% of them show up just once. The ten top clones hold about an eighth of the sample. General findings and caveats noted by the study authors: It was suggested by the authors that each seasonal influenza vaccination may recruit only a limited number of new T cells.

This clonotype was recorded a few times. Which antigen it targets is not known. No base-level quality is on record; no much larger clone is a single base apart. The CDR3, cysteine through phenylalanine, is 16 amino acids long. Kept here is only the CDR3 DNA, which spans 48 bases and is read in frame from base 1. The TCR was taken from a man aged 45-69 years who received an inactivated influenza vaccine. Donor details come from another sample of the same person, matched by shared clones. The specimen comprised PBMCs from blood, sampled less than 30 months after vaccination. The V gene is TRBV12-2 and the J gene is TRBJ2-5; TRBD2 reflects the table's D call only, with no check against the DNA. TRBV12-2 is a pseudogene. The DNA sequence is given as TGTGCAAGTCGCTTAGCGACGAGCGGGGCCCAAGAGACCCAGTACTTC. This codes for CASRLATSGAQETQYF.